This T cell receptor (beta chain) was retrieved from a study of tumor-infiltrating lymphocytes in primary liver carcinoma. The sample holds many counts of this clonotype. The input was around 530 ng total RNA; TCR beta cDNA was made from it with a constant-region primer. A slightly modified ARM-PCR protocol with three nested multiplex PCR rounds produced these TCR beta libraries. The first two PCR rounds used TRBV1-TRBV30 forward primers with a C-beta reverse primer, nine to ten cycles each. TCRdb recomputed calls from the multiplex PCR reads with MiXCR, one row per CDR3 protein. The data show approximately 330,000 distinct CDR3 sequences, about 65% seen once. Both blood RNA, taken from unsorted whole blood, and germline DNA were extracted. The authors collected approximately 4.2 milliliters of peripheral blood before surgery. This CDR3 contains 17 residues. Trimming took 0 bases from V and 3 from J; bases not matched to a gene: 7. CDR1 is MGHRA, CDR2 YSYEKL, per germline.

The sequenced sample was peripheral blood. The receptor comes from a man aged 40-49 years with primary liver carcinoma and hepatitis B virus infection. J is TRBJ2-1 and V is TRBV4-1; TRBD2 matches at 8 bases. The CDR3 region is CASSQDRIGTSYNEQFF. The CDR3 DNA follows: TGCGCCAGCAGCCAAGATCGAATCGGGACTAGCTACAATGAGCAGTTCTTC.